The clone carrying this TCR beta chain was detected only a few times. Its target is unknown. This sample is drawn from a study of T-cell reconstitution after alpha-beta-depleted transplantation in children. The study, taken as a whole, reports: Some patients' high day-60 TCRbeta diversity was attributed to recipient cells surviving conditioning. Expanded graft clones, several hundred of them, were reportedly the source of alpha-beta T cells about two months after transplant.

Between the trimmed V and J ends, which lost 0 bases and 2 bases, there was a span of 10 bases. The CDR3 totals 15 residues. The germline gives CDR1 LGHNA, CDR2 YSLEER. Unique molecular identifiers were incorporated into the prepared TCRbeta library. TCRdb itself ran the PCR reads through MiXCR, one entry per CDR3 protein. The data show about 110,000 distinct CDR3 sequences, with about 6.4% seen just once and 20% to 25% held by the top ten. V is TRBV4-3 and J is TRBJ1-2; D ambiguous. This TCR was recovered from a male patient between 2 and 10 years old who had a stem cell transplant for acute lymphoblastic leukemia, so the T cells may come from the graft donor. The sequencing used PBMCs, mostly from graft donor cells, collected 360 days after TCRalphabeta/CD19-depleted stem cell transplant. CDR3 in DNA: TGCGCCAGCAGCCAAGAGCCCTGGGCCAACTATGGCTACACCTTC. Translated, it gives CASSQEPWANYGYTF.